This entry describes one T cell receptor beta chain. This clone's antigen is unknown. The input lacks base qualities; no much larger clone sits a single base away. These data originate in a study of cytomegalovirus exposure and HLA in healthy donors (dated by TCRdb to about 2017). In the study overall: An earlier analysis of roughly 570 of the donors reported 276 Gb of sequence data and 117 million unique TCR beta sequences obtained from approximately 180 million T cells. About 280 gigabases of sequencing data and 75 million to 85 million unique TCR sequences made up an early release that covered nearly 650 HLA-typed donors. The genetic ancestry cluster associated with self-reported Caucasian donors included 70% to 85% of the 398 genotyped donors. The aim of the study was to test whether cataloging public T cell receptors could identify signatures of past pathogen exposure. The study used immunosequencing to profile the T cell repertoires of 666 subjects and linked those repertoires to cytomegalovirus serostatus. In addition to the first cohort of 666 subjects, a separate validation cohort of 120 different subjects was used. The study combined high-throughput TCR immunosequencing, statistical association of individual TCRs with disease status, and machine learning to predict cytomegalovirus infection status. In a later analysis, previously published TCR beta repertoires from more than 500 donors were re-analyzed and high-resolution HLA genotyping was added so that TCR occurrence patterns could be studied. Rather than drawing on any new phenotypic data, the later analysis identified candidate immune exposures from TCR beta sequences and the way those sequences occurred across donors. An earlier analysis of around 580 of the donors used high-throughput TCR beta sequencing to judge whether each TCR beta V gene segment behaved as functional or pseudogenic. Alongside the repertoire data, information on donor age, sex, ethnicity and CMV serostatus was compiled. A later genetic analysis used genome-wide SNP genotypes for about 55% of the 666 donors, treating that subset as a discovery cohort. Every discovery cohort repertoire had been produced on one sequencing platform. Class I and class II HLA loci were covered by the typing at four-digit resolution. The number of typed donors differed by locus: roughly 629-630 for A, B, C, DRB1 and DQB1; some 500 for DQA1; some 590 for DPA1; and some 450 for DPB1. Because of strong linkage in the cohort, five DR-DQ haplotypes were treated as single units for association and clustering. Among a few hundred genotyped donors of the cohort, an average of approximately 240,000 unique TCR beta nucleotide sequences were sequenced per donor, around 20% of them non-productive.

The library was prepared using the immunoSEQ multiplex PCR assay. A mixture of 60 forward primers for TCR Vbeta segments and 13 reverse primers for TCR Jbeta segments was used in the multiplex PCR. Amplification of the CDR3 region of rearranged TCR beta genes was performed with a multiplex PCR assay on genomic DNA. Amplified TCR beta libraries were sequenced as 87-base-pair reads on the Illumina HiSeq System. For the original study's pipeline: In a later analysis, some 80 million unique TCR beta chains were counted across the 666 repertoires, and roughly 11 million of these chains were shared by at least two donors. Raw reads were error-corrected and collapsed into unique sequences by a nearest-neighbor algorithm in which closely related sequences were merged to remove PCR and sequencing errors. Alignment of CDR3 sequences to IMGT reference sequences was used to assign V, D and J gene segments. For a sequence to be retained, a match of at least six nucleotides to both a V gene segment and a J gene segment was required. Rearrangements were called productive when the CDR3 lacked stop codons and stayed in frame with V and J; all others were non-productive. Following IMGT convention, CDR3 was defined as the stretch from the second conserved V-encoded cysteine up to the conserved J-encoded phenylalanine. In an earlier analysis of around 600 of the donors, sequences lacking an unambiguous match to a single V gene segment were excluded. In an earlier analysis of about 590 of the donors, a V segment was called functional when productive rearrangements were above 56.7%, and segregating when the standard deviation between donors exceeded 5%. A statistical classification framework was built to diagnose cytomegalovirus status from the catalog of TCR beta chain sequences. In a later analysis, V and J genes were assigned by comparing TCR nucleotide sequences against IMGT/GENE-DB human TR gene sequences. A later analysis assigned CDR3 sequences and most-parsimonious VDJ recombination scenarios with the TCRdist pipeline. A later analysis defined each TCR beta chain by its CDR3 amino acid sequence plus V-gene family, and excluded reads lacking a unique V-gene family. In a later analysis, fewer than 650 highly shared, low-generation-probability nucleotide sequences were removed to address suspected cross-contamination and a sequencing artifact. In a later analysis, a clonal expansion index was calculated for each public chain from normalized within-repertoire ranks of inferred template counts. A later analysis computed generation probabilities with a VDJ recombination model fitted to out-of-frame rearrangements, and checked the results against IGoR. In a later analysis, TCR-TCR, TCR-HLA and TCR-CMV co-occurrence was scored with hypergeometric tests, and a repertoire-size bias correction was applied to TCR pairs. In a later analysis, false discovery rates were estimated by permuting HLA or CMV assignments 20 times. In a later analysis, co-occurring TCRs were grouped using DBSCAN, with TCRdist sequence similarity added in when clustering inside HLA-allele-positive subsets. For co-occurrence clustering, repertoires with fewer than 30,000 or more than 120,000 public chains were excluded, along with roughly 5 repertoires with anomalous nucleotide sharing. The source is immuneACCESS, and TCRdb retained only in-frame sequences with V and J called. Part of the clones is not carried over; for the studies checked, unresolved V genes explain less than half of this, and the remainder is unexplained. The V and J calls and clone size were taken over from that table, and D and trimming were inferred from the DNA. The sample records around 150,000 clones, 82% of which are singletons. The top ten clones comprise about 1.6% of the sample.

According to the germline V gene (reference sequence), CDR1 reads MNHEY and CDR2 reads SMNVEV. For this chain, trimming is 3 bases at the V end and 2 bases at the J end, and the number of junction bases without a gene match is 6. Its CDR3 holds 16 amino acids, cysteine through phenylalanine. Of the read, only the CDR3 DNA is kept; its 48 bases are in frame from base 1. Study-level results and caveats: The cohort was sequenced for TCR beta chains only, and without alpha or paired-chain data the features that could be detected were limited. It was suggested by the authors that the approach could potentially be generalized to other disease states and immunological phenotypes. Across donors, most TCR sequences were observed very rarely, whereas some public TCRs were present in many individuals. At a false discovery rate of 0.05, a later analysis linked around 15,000 TCR beta sequences to specific HLA alleles. In both the original and validation cohorts, the classifier was reported to diagnose cytomegalovirus status with high specificity and sensitivity. A further reported finding was that TCR beta sequences accurately predicted the HLA-A and HLA-B alleles for most subjects in the first cohort. A later genetic analysis reported fewer N-insertions in productive TCRs among donors in an Asian-associated ancestry cluster than the approximately 670-donor mean. The study listed 150 to 200 TCR beta chains as associated with cytomegalovirus. A later analysis found that most CMV-associated TCR beta chains appeared HLA-restricted, with HLA associations seemingly driven largely by CMV exposure. A few of the identified cytomegalovirus-associated TCR beta chains were confirmed in vitro to be specific for cytomegalovirus antigens. V-gene and J-gene trimming of TCR beta chains was associated with a missense DCLRE1C variant in a later genetic analysis, and the association was replicated in an independent cohort. The presence/absence analyses assumed that sequencing depth was roughly uniform across donors, and that assumption may not be true. Because HLA typing was unavailable for some donors at each locus, only the typed subset was used in association tests. Linkage disequilibrium might explain the correlated functional status among segregating V segments, but an unknown experimental factor could not be ruled out. Because counts were too low, 15 to 20 rarely observed V segments, including chromosome 9 orphons, were excluded from the earlier analysis of about 500 of the donors. Several of the top co-occurrence clusters appeared to be linked to parvovirus B19, influenza, CMV and Epstein-Barr virus, according to a later analysis. According to a later analysis, TCR association rates differed among HLA loci, with DRB1 alleles showing the most associated TCRs and HLA-C alleles showing the fewest. In an earlier analysis of more than 500 of the donors, most TCR beta V segments appeared in productive rearrangements about 87% or about 30% of the time, broadly matching IMGT annotations. A cluster of highly shared sequence variants was judged likely to represent a technical artifact of the sequencing pipeline. The only immune exposure information available for the cohort was CMV serostatus. In a later analysis, HLA-associated TCR beta chains showed more clonal expansion and lower generation probabilities than non-associated chains that were equally common. When HLA alleles, especially DR and DQ, strongly co-occurred, attributing TCR associations to individual alleles was difficult. Some IMGT-functional V segments, including TRBV6-2 and TRBV6-3, could not be told apart with the 87-base-pair reads, so those segments were excluded.

In total, 666 healthy bone marrow donors made up the cohort. All cohort members were sampled while nominally healthy, although unrecorded immune exposures were likely present. The donor was CMV seropositive and belonged to the group of 250 to 300 seropositive cohort members. A peripheral blood sample was collected from each donor, and TCR beta sequencing was performed on peripheral blood mononuclear cells. Genomic DNA extraction from the blood cell samples was performed with the Qiagen DNeasy Blood Extraction Kit. The chain links TRBV27 with TRBJ2-2, with TRBD1 matching 7 junction bases. Source material: PBMCs. The source of this sequence is a girl under 18 in good health and CMV-seropositive. The DNA sequence is TGTGCCAGCAGTTTTGGGGACAGCCATAACACCGGGGAGCTGTTTTTT. Its protein product is CASSFGDSHNTGELFF.